The clone carrying this T cell receptor (beta chain) has ten or more counts. Its target is unknown. Participants with hyperthyroidism, aged 18 to 65, were newly diagnosed with under 2 months' duration. The study excluded patients with other autoimmune diseases, uncontrolled infections, pregnancy or lactation. These data originate in a study of Graves' ophthalmopathy and Graves' hyperthyroidism. RNA transcripts served as template for amplifying TCR beta CDR3 sequences. HTBI-primed RT-PCR formed the first round, and a multiplex PCR formed the second. TCRdb re-called the multiplex PCR reads through MiXCR, storing one row per CDR3 protein. The table shows hundreds of thousands of distinct CDR3 sequences, with 22% occurring only once. V dropped 2 bases and J dropped 9 bases, with 11 bases sitting between them. From germline, CDR1 is GTSNPN and CDR2 SVGIG (reference sequence). The CDR3 is 13 residues long.

Notes on the study in general: Most expanded clonotypes in thyroid above 0.001 frequency also showed up in blood. At around 68% sensitivity and approximately 78% specificity, the model predicted progression of the ophthalmopathy.

This receptor was identified in a woman aged 18-30 years with stable Graves' hyperthyroidism. Some clones in this sample may be carry-over from other donors' samples. J is TRBJ1-6 and V is TRBV30; TRBD1 is a possible D gene (5 bases). Sequencing used peripheral blood. The DNA for the CDR3 is TGTGCCTGGAGTAACGAGGGGCGTTCACCCCTCCACTTT. Its translation: CAWSNEGRSPLHF.